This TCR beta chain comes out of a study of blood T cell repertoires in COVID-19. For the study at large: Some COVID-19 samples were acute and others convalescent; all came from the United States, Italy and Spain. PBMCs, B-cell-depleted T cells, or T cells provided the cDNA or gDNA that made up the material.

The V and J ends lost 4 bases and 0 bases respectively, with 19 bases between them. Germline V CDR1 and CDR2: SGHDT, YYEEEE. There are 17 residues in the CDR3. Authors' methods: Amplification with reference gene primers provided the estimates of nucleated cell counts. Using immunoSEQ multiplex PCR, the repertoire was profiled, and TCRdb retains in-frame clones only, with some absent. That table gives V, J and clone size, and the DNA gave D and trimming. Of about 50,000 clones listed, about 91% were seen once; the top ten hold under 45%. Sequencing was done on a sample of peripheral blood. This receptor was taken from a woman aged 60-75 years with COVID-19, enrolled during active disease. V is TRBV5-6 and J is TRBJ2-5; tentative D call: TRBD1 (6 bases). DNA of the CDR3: TGTGCCAGCAGCCGATCCACGGACAGCGCATACCAAGAGACCCAGTACTTC. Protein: CASSRSTDSAYQETQYF.